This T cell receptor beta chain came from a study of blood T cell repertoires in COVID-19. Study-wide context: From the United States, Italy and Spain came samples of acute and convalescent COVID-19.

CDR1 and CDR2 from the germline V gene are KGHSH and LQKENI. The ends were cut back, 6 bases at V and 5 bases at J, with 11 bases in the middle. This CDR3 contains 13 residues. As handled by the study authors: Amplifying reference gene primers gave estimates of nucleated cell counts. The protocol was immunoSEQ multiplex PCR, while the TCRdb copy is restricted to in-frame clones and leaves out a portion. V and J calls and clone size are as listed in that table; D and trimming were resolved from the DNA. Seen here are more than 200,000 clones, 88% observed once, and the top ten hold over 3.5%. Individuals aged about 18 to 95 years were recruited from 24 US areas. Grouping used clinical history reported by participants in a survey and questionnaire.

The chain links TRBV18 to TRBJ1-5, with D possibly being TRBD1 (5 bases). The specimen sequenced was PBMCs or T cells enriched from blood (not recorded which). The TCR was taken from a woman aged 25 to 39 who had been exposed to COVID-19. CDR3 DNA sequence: TGTGCCAGCTCCCCCGGGGGGTATCAGCCCCAGCATTTT. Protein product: CASSPGGYQPQHF. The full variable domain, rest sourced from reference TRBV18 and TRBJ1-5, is NAGVMQNPRHLVRRRGQEARLRCSPMKGHSHVYWYRQLPEEGLKFMVYLQKENIIDESGMPKERFSAEFPKEGPSILRIQQVVRGDSAAYFCASSPGGYQPQHFGDGTRLSIL.